This paragraph covers one T cell receptor beta chain sequence. The data were produced by immunoSEQ multiplex PCR, yet TCRdb's version contains in-frame clones alone and is incomplete. The data show some 45,000 clones, roughly 80% seen once. The CDR3 is 15 amino acids. CDR1 is GTSNPN and CDR2 is SVGIG in the germline V gene (reference sequence). Losses at the gene ends were 2 bases for V and 9 bases for J; bases not matched to a gene: 9. This sample was included in a study of blood T cell repertoires in COVID-19. Background on the study: The analysed material was cDNA or gDNA that came from T cells, B-cell-depleted T cells, or PBMCs.

The chain has TRBV30 and TRBJ1-6, with 8 bases lining up with TRBD1. The sequencing input was peripheral blood. The TCR originated in a woman aged 60-75 years with acute or convalescent COVID-19. The CDR3 region is CAWSSGQGAGSPLHF. DNA of the CDR3: TGTGCCTGGAGTTCTGGGCAGGGGGCAGGTTCACCCCTCCACTTT.